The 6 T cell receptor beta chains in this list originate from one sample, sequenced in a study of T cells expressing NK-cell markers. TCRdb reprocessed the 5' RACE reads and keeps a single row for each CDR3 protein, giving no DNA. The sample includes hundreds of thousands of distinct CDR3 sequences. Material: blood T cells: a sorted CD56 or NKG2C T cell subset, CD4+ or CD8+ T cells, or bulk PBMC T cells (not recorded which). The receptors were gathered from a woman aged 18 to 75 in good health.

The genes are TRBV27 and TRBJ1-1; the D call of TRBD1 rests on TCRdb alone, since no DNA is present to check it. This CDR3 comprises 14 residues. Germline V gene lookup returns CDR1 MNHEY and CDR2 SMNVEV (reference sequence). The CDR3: CASSNRQGPPEAFF.

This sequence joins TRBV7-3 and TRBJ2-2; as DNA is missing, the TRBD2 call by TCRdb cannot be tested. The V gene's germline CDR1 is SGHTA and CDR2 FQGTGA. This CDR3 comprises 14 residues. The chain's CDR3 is CASSLPAGAGELFF.

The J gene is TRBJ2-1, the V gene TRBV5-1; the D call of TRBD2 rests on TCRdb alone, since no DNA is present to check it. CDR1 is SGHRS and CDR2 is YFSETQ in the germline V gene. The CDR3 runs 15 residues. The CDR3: CASRLATSSYNEQFF.

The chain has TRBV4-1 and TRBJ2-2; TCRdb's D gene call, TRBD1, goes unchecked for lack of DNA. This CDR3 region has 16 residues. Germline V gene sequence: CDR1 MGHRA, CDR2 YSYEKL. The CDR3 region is CASSHMPLANTGELFF.

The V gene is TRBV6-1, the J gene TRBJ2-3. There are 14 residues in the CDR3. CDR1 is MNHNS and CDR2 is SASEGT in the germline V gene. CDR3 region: CASSEVAITDTQYF.

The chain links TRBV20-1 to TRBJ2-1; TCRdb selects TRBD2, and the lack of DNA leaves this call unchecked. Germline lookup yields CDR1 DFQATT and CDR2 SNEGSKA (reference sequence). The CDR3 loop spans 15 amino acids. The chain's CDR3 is CSAARTSGAYNEQFF.